The 25 T cell receptor beta chains reported below all come from one sample, sequenced in a study of blood T cell repertoires in COVID-19. Data came from immunoSEQ multiplex PCR; TCRdb stores just in-frame clones and leaves some out. The sample lists about 260,000 clones; roughly 86% were seen once. The source material was peripheral blood. The receptor set was obtained from a human donor in a cohort sampled during active COVID-19.

The chain combines TRBV5-1 with TRBJ2-7; a possible D gene is TRBD1 (5 bases). Looked up from germline, CDR1 is SGHRS and CDR2 is YFSETQ. The CDR3 sequence is 16 residues long. V was clipped by 4 bases and J by 0 bases, with 17 bases between them. CDR3 in amino acids: CASSPIPTDSSYEQYF. CDR3 coding DNA: TGCGCCAGCAGCCCTATCCCGACAGATAGCTCCTACGAGCAGTACTTC.

The chain recombines TRBV9 with TRBJ2-6, with TRBD1 matching 7 bases. Trimming at V came to 5 bases and at J to 1 base, leaving 6 bases not matched to a gene. This CDR3 has 16 amino acids. The V gene's germline CDR1 is SGDLS and CDR2 YYNGEE. CDR3 region: CASSLSTGSGANVLTF. Written as DNA, the CDR3 is TGTGCCAGCAGTCTATCGACAGGGTCTGGGGCCAACGTCCTGACTTTC.

This chain connects TRBV28 to TRBJ2-6; 9 nucleotides match TRBD1. With V trimmed by 7 bases and J by 0 bases, 10 bases remained unmatched. The CDR3 extends over 18 amino acids. The germline gives CDR1 MDHEN, CDR2 SYDVKM. The CDR3 is CASTTGQGLRSGANVLTF. For the CDR3, the DNA is TGTGCCAGCACCACGGGACAGGGCCTTCGCTCTGGGGCCAACGTCCTGACTTTC.

The chain links TRBV10-3 to TRBJ2-3, with 8 bases identical to TRBD2. Per germline, CDR1 ENHRY and CDR2 SYGVKD. The V segment lost 10 bases and the J segment 6 bases; nucleotides outside the gene matches: 12. The CDR3 contains 14 residues. CDR3 sequence reads: CATGSGTRADTQYF. DNA of the CDR3: TGTGCCACTGGATCCGGGACTAGAGCTGATACGCAGTATTTT.

As to this clone: Other DNA sequences in this sample translate to the same CDR3. CDR3 in amino acids: CASSLAGPQETQYF. The CDR3 DNA sequence: TGCGCCAGCAGCTTGGCTGGGCCACAAGAGACCCAGTACTTC. The J gene is TRBJ2-5, the V gene TRBV5-1, with no clear D. V lost 0 bases and J 2 bases, leaving 8 bases between the germline ends. CDR1 is SGHRS and CDR2 is YFSETQ in the germline V gene. The CDR3 loop spans 14 amino acids.

The chain's CDR3 is CASRATGGNTEAFF. CDR3 in DNA: TGTGCCAGCAGAGCGACAGGGGGGAACACTGAAGCTTTCTTT. This rearrangement joins TRBV28 to TRBJ1-1; 9 bases agree with TRBD1. Losses at the gene ends were 6 bases for V and 1 base for J; bases not matched to a gene: 3. CDR1 MDHEN and CDR2 SYDVKM come from the germline V gene. The CDR3 runs 14 residues.

This clone came up a few times. The chain couples TRBV4-3 to TRBJ2-3; 9 bases agree with TRBD1. Germline V gene lookup returns CDR1 LGHNA and CDR2 YSLEER. There are 16 residues in the CDR3. Trimming cost V 3 bases and J 6 bases; bases outside gene matches: 10. The CDR3 here is CASSHLAGTGTDTQYF. CDR3 DNA sequence: TGCGCCAGCAGCCACCTGGCCGGGACAGGGACGGATACGCAGTATTTT.

V usage is TRBV5-5 and J usage is TRBJ2-7; 9 bases line up with TRBD1. Germline V CDR1 and CDR2: SGHKS, YYEKEE (reference sequence). Losses at the gene ends were 4 bases for V and 4 bases for J; bases not matched to a gene: 9. The CDR3 sequence is 15 residues long. In nucleotides, the CDR3 is TGTGCCAGCAGCCCTATCGTAGGACAGGGGTACGAGCAGTACTTC. This encodes CASSPIVGQGYEQYF.

J is TRBJ2-7 and V is TRBV7-9; possible D gene TRBD1, 6 bases. Germline CDR1 SEHNR, CDR2 FQNEAQ (reference sequence). There are 12 residues in the CDR3. The V gene lost 5 bases and the J gene lost 5 bases, with 10 bases spanning the gap. CDR3 sequence: CASSLRQDEQYF. CDR3 nucleotide sequence: TGTGCCAGCAGCCTCCGACAGGACGAGCAGTACTTC.

The rearrangement links TRBV30 to TRBJ2-7; 7 bases are shared with TRBD2. Looked up from germline, CDR1 is GTSNPN and CDR2 is SVGIG (reference sequence). This CDR3 is 16 amino acids long. J lost 3 bases, V lost 3 bases, and 14 bases had no gene match. The CDR3 DNA follows: TGTGCCTGGAGGGGCGGGAGTTCCAGCCCCTACTACGAGCAGTACTTC. Its protein product is CAWRGGSSSPYYEQYF.

The chain employs TRBV28 and TRBJ1-2; D call uncertain. Germline V gene sequence: CDR1 MDHEN, CDR2 SYDVKM. This CDR3 is 12 amino acids long. V lost 7 bases and J lost 0, with 6 bases in between. The CDR3 here is CASTAANYGYTF. CDR3 DNA sequence: TGTGCCAGCACCGCAGCTAACTATGGCTACACCTTC.

A single count supports this clone. This chain uses TRBV7-7 with TRBJ1-1; 9 bases are shared with TRBD1. This CDR3 spans 16 amino acids. CDR1 and CDR2 from the germline V gene are SSHAT and FNYEAQ (reference sequence). The V and J ends lost 5 bases and 1 base, in that order; junction bases with no gene match: 8. In DNA, the CDR3 is TGTGCCAGCAGCCCCCCGGACAGGGGACCGAACACTGAAGCTTTCTTT. Its protein is CASSPPDRGPNTEAFF. The full variable domain, with the rest looked up from reference TRBV7-7 and TRBJ1-1, is GAGVSQSPRYKVTKRGQDVTLRCDPISSHATLYWYQQALGQGPEFLTYFNYEAQPDKSGLPSDRFSAERPEGSISTLTIQRTEQRDSAMYRCASSPPDRGPNTEAFFGQGTRLTVV.

This clone came up once. The chain recombines TRBV4-3 with TRBJ2-7; 16 bases line up with TRBD2. CDR1 and CDR2 (germline): LGHNA, YSLEER. V shed 1 base and J 4 bases; nucleotides not matched to a gene: 10. This CDR3 has 19 residues. In nucleotides, the CDR3 is TGCGCCAGCAGCCAAGGCCCCGGGACTAGCGGGAGGGCCGGATACGAGCAGTACTTC. Amino acids: CASSQGPGTSGRAGYEQYF.

The genes are TRBV19 and TRBJ2-7, with no clear D. Trimming removed 6 bases at V and 6 bases at J, with 18 bases between. The CDR3 has 14 amino acids. CDR1 is LNHDA and CDR2 is SQIVND in the germline V gene (reference sequence). CDR3 nucleotide sequence: TGTGCCAGTAGCCCCATCGAGCAAAACGGCGAGCAGTACTTC. Amino acids: CASSPIEQNGEQYF.

This clone has only one observation. The chain has TRBV5-8 and TRBJ2-7; 7 nucleotides align to TRBD2. In germline, CDR1 is SGHTS, CDR2 YDEGEE. V was clipped by 2 bases and J by 3 bases; unmatched bases: 17. The CDR3 covers 18 residues. This CDR3 is CASSFYSGGTPGDYEQYF. CDR3 in DNA: TGTGCCAGCAGCTTCTATTCCGGGGGGACCCCGGGGGACTACGAGCAGTACTTC.

The rearrangement joins TRBV28 to TRBJ1-4; 8 bases match TRBD1. The J segment lost 8 bases and the V segment lost 7 bases, leaving 12 bases of the junction unmatched. Per the germline V gene, CDR1 is MDHEN and CDR2 is SYDVKM. CDR3 size: 15 residues. This chain's CDR3 is CASTPSRGRREKLFF. The DNA for the CDR3 is TGTGCCAGCACCCCCAGCAGGGGGCGAAGGGAAAAACTGTTTTTT.

J is TRBJ1-1 and V is TRBV19; 11 bases are shared with TRBD1. This CDR3 is 20 amino acids long. In germline, CDR1 is LNHDA, CDR2 SQIVND (reference sequence). J gave up 5 bases and V 5 bases, and 22 bases lay outside the gene matches. This chain's CDR3 is CASSLGTGGFFRGNKTEAFF. DNA for the CDR3: TGTGCCAGTAGTTTGGGGACAGGGGGATTTTTTCGGGGCAATAAAACTGAAGCTTTCTTT.

The V and J genes are TRBV5-1 and TRBJ2-5; 8 bases are a match to TRBD1. The CDR3 spans 14 residues. V dropped 9 bases and J dropped 4; count of bases not matched to a gene: 11. Germline loops: CDR1 SGHRS, CDR2 YFSETQ. This CDR3 is CATRRAGGRETQYF. CDR3 bases: TGCGCCACCCGCCGCGCAGGGGGCCGAGAGACCCAGTACTTC.

This clone has only one observation. The chain is built from TRBV4-2 and TRBJ1-2; 8 nucleotides match TRBD1. CDR1 is LGHNA and CDR2 is YNFKEQ in the germline V gene. The trim removed 1 base at V and 8 bases at J, leaving 6 bases unmatched. The CDR3 has 14 amino acids. CDR3 nucleotide sequence: TGTGCCAGCAGCCAAGTGACAGGGGCCAGGGGCTACACCTTC. Amino acid sequence: CASSQVTGARGYTF.

The chain uses TRBV9 and TRBJ1-4; TRBD1 aligns across 9 bases. The trim removed 3 bases at V and 8 bases at J, leaving 5 bases unmatched. CDR1 is SGDLS and CDR2 is YYNGEE in the germline V gene. The CDR3 is 14 amino acids. The CDR3, as DNA: TGTGCCAGCAGCGGACAGGGGGATCGGGAAAAACTGTTTTTT. It yields the protein CASSGQGDREKLFF.

The rearrangement links TRBV11-2 to TRBJ2-7, with D tentatively TRBD1 (6 bases). Per the germline V gene, CDR1 is SGHAT and CDR2 is FQNNGV. Trimming removed 4 bases at V and 4 bases at J, with 20 bases between. CDR3 length equals 16 residues. The CDR3 bases are TGTGCCAGCAGCTCCGGCAGGGGTGGCAGGGATTACGAGCAGTACTTC. Translated: CASSSGRGGRDYEQYF.

The chain has TRBV24-1 and TRBJ1-2; 8 positions match TRBD1. The CDR3 is made up of 16 amino acids. Losses at the gene ends were 4 bases for V and 4 bases for J; bases not matched to a gene: 10. Germline V gives CDR1 KGHDR, CDR2 SFDVKD. The CDR3 nucleotides read TGTGCCACCAGTGACCGATCCTTCGACAGGGGCTATGGCTACACCTTC. Translating it yields CATSDRSFDRGYGYTF.

This rearrangement joins TRBV28 to TRBJ2-7, with D perhaps matching TRBD2 (6 bases). The CDR3 is 14 residues long. The germline V and J ends were trimmed by 6 bases and 2 bases, with 14 bases remaining between them. The germline gives CDR1 MDHEN, CDR2 SYDVKM. For the CDR3, the DNA is TGTGCCAGCAGAGCTCTAGCGCCTACCTACGAGCAGTACTTC. This codes for CASRALAPTYEQYF.

The V and J genes are TRBV6-2 or TRBV6-3 and TRBJ2-1; tentatively, D is TRBD2 (5 bases). Germline CDR1 is MNHEY and CDR2 is SVGEGT. The CDR3 covers 14 residues. The V end lost 2 bases, the J end lost 8 bases, and 13 bases lay between the germline ends. The CDR3 DNA reads TGTGCCAGCAGTTACGGAGGAGTCGGGTATGAGCAGTTCTTC. Translated: CASSYGGVGYEQFF.

This chain connects TRBV25-1 to TRBJ2-7, with 10 bases identical to TRBD1. The germline CDR1 and CDR2 sequences are MGHDK and SYGVNS. V lost 4 bases, J lost 5 bases, and 11 bases stayed unmatched. The CDR3 sequence is 16 residues long. The CDR3 bases are TGTGCCAGCAGTGCAAGAGACAGGGGGCGAATTAACGAGCAGTACTTC. It encodes CASSARDRGRINEQYF.